This T cell receptor (beta chain) is from a study of graft-versus-host responses after intestinal transplantation. Study-wide background: Recipients across the board were started on anti-thymocyte globulin induction, then kept on tacrolimus and steroids for about 3 years.

Germline lookup yields CDR1 SNHLY and CDR2 FYNNEI. V was clipped by 0 bases and J by 7 bases, with 10 bases between them. This CDR3 has 13 residues. Method: immunoSEQ multiplex PCR; TCRdb's copy keeps in-frame clones and lacks some. The sample records 15,000 to 20,000 clones, about a third being singletons. This clone was seen a few times. This clonotype was sampled from a human patient who was an organ donor for intestinal transplantation. Sequencing used alloreactive CD4+ T cells from a mixed lymphocyte reaction culture, obtained before transplantation. The subset was: CFSE-low proliferating T cells sorted from roughly six-day pre-transplant mixed lymphocyte reaction (GvH or HvG direction). V gene TRBV2 combines with J gene TRBJ2-7, with a weak D call TRBD2 (6 bases). The CDR3 coding sequence is TGTGCCAGCAGTGAAGCACGTGGGGGGGAGCAGTACTTC. Its translation is CASSEARGGEQYF.